This TCR beta chain was observed in a study of blood T cell repertoires in COVID-19. Study as a whole: There were acute and convalescent COVID-19 samples, and they came from the United States, Italy and Spain. Sample material is recorded as cDNA or gDNA derived from T cells, B-cell-depleted T cells, or PBMCs.

Original methodology: Quantification of nucleated cells was approximated via reference gene primer amplification. Profiling relied on immunoSEQ multiplex PCR, and the TCRdb table lists in-frame clones only, not all of them. The V and J calls and clone size are taken from that table; D and trimming were inferred from the DNA. The data show over 130,000 clones, around nine tenths seen once. V lost 7 bases and J 4 bases, leaving 16 bases between the germline ends. CDR3 length: 15 residues. The germline CDR1 and CDR2 sequences are MGHDK and SYGVNS. The chain uses TRBV25-1 and TRBJ1-4; D is undetermined. This sequence was found in a human donor in a cohort sampled during active COVID-19. What was sequenced was peripheral blood. CDR3 loop: CASTKVGGLNEKLFF. DNA of the CDR3: TGTGCCAGCACCAAGGTGGGCGGACTTAATGAAAAACTGTTTTTT.